This record concerns one TCR beta chain sequence. Its target antigen remains unknown. Base qualities are not provided; no much larger clone lies one nucleotide away. This sample was included in a study of CD8 T cells in ankylosing spondylitis (dated by TCRdb to between 2016 and 2019). Notes on the research overall: To find TCR variants linked to disease, the study profiled T cell receptor beta repertoires in ankylosing spondylitis patients and healthy donors. The full study cohort was made up of about 24 ankylosing spondylitis patients and 108 healthy donors. Samples of peripheral blood were taken, and for ankylosing spondylitis patients, synovial fluid was collected as well. Results and caveats for the whole study, not just this receptor: Some motif variants were previously reported in synovial fluid and blood of reactive arthritis patients, suggesting common disease-initiation mechanisms. The disease-linked clones were reported as significantly enriched in matched synovial fluid samples from ankylosing spondylitis patients. A TCR beta motif of about 8 highly homologous amino acid variants appeared characteristic of blood from ankylosing spondylitis patients. In peripheral blood, the disease-linked clones were found at relatively low frequencies and had a CD8+ phenotype.

After removal of 0 bases from V and 7 bases from J, the junction retains 7 bases not matched to a gene. The germline V gene encodes CDR1 SQVTM and CDR2 ANQGSEA. The CDR3 goes from the cysteine to the phenylalanine over 14 residues. The kept DNA is CDR3 alone, 42 bases in frame from the first base. Sequencing instrument: Illumina HiSeq 2500. Quantitative 5'-RACE with molecular barcodes was the method used to prepare the TCR beta libraries. Per the original workflow: To identify disease-linked TCR variants, a new computational method was used, one built on a probabilistic model of VDJ rearrangement. TCRdb reran the public reads through fastp at Q25 and MiXCR, keeping productive beta chains. For every CDR3 protein sequence, its rows merge into one entry that carries the most common genes and DNA. The V and J calls were determined by TCRdb, not by the authors. For this sample there are 150,000 to 200,000 distinct CDR3 sequences; roughly 13% appear just once. About 11% of the sample comes from the top ten.

This clonotype was sampled from a female donor with ankylosing spondylitis or in good health (not recorded which). The sample taken for sequencing was blood, either unsorted or a sorted T cell fraction (not recorded which). The rearrangement combines TRBV29-1 with TRBJ2-7; 9 central nucleotides agree with TRBD1. The CDR3 loop reads CSVEDTQGAREQYF. The DNA sequence reads TGCAGCGTTGAAGACACACAGGGGGCTAGAGAGCAGTACTTC.